The 7 T cell receptor beta chains below all came from one sample that was sequenced in a study of OX40 agonist ivuxolimab in advanced cancers. TCRdb keeps only in-frame clones here, not all; method: immunoSEQ multiplex PCR. The sample lists around 48,000 clones, roughly 83% occurring once. The sequencing used CD4+ or CD8+ T cells sorted from blood, collected in a trial of the OX40 agonist ivuxolimab. The source is an adult with an advanced solid tumor such as melanoma, head and neck, liver or kidney cancer.

This chain links TRBV5-8 with TRBJ2-2; TRBD2 agrees at 10 bases. This CDR3 contains 17 residues. CDR1 and CDR2 from the germline V gene are SGHTS and YDEGEE. Losses at the gene ends were 3 bases for V and 6 bases for J; bases not matched to a gene: 11. The CDR3 bases are TGTGCCAGCAGCTCGGGACTAGCGCCCACGGTCGCCGGGGAGCTGTTTTTT. Protein: CASSSGLAPTVAGELFF.

This clone came up once. This rearrangement joins TRBV28 to TRBJ1-5, with a possible D match to TRBD1 (6 bases). Germline CDR1 and CDR2: MDHEN and SYDVKM. V was cut by 6 bases and J by 9 bases, with 24 bases left in between. This CDR3 has 16 residues. CDR3 sequence: CASSLRGGLQGGPQHF. For the CDR3, the DNA is TGTGCCAGCAGCCTCCGAGGGGGGCTGCAAGGTGGGCCCCAGCATTTT.

This clone appeared a few times. This chain joins TRBV4-3 and TRBJ2-3; 10 bases fit TRBD2. Germline trimming cut 1 base from V and 7 bases from J; bases unmatched to any gene: 2. CDR3 length: 14 residues. CDR1 is LGHNA and CDR2 is YSLEER in the germline V gene. CDR3 DNA: TGCGCCAGCAGCCAAGGGACTAGCGGCAATACGCAGTATTTT. It is translated as CASSQGTSGNTQYF.

Here the CDR3 DNA reads TGTGCCAGCAGCTTAGATTCTTCTTGGTACAATGAGCAGTTCTTC. This codes for CASSLDSSWYNEQFF. The chain combines TRBV7-9 with TRBJ2-1; unclear D gene. Germline V gene data show CDR1 as SEHNR and CDR2 as FQNEAQ (reference sequence). V dropped 1 base and J dropped 4 bases, with 11 bases sitting between them. The CDR3 runs 15 residues.

V gene TRBV25-1 combines with J gene TRBJ2-5; 11 bases agree with TRBD2. V was pared by 4 bases and J by 1 base, with 8 bases of the junction left unmatched. This CDR3 is 17 amino acids long. Germline CDR1 is MGHDK and CDR2 is SYGVNS. CDR3 region: CASSAPGTSGFQETQYF. DNA of the CDR3: TGTGCCAGCAGTGCCCCCGGGACTAGCGGCTTCCAAGAGACCCAGTACTTC.

The CDR3 loop is CASSSTVTSGVNNEQFF. In nucleotides, the CDR3 is TGTGCCAGCAGCTCGACAGTGACTAGCGGAGTCAACAATGAGCAGTTCTTC. The chain is built from TRBV7-9 and TRBJ2-1; 9 bases agree with TRBD2. This CDR3 has 17 residues. Germline CDR1 and CDR2: SEHNR and FQNEAQ (reference sequence). Trimming took 4 bases from V and 5 from J; bases not matched to a gene: 12.

V gene TRBV5-1 combines with J gene TRBJ2-1; 8 bases map to TRBD2. The J segment lost 7 bases and the V segment lost 5 bases, leaving 8 bases of the junction unmatched. CDR1 is SGHRS and CDR2 is YFSETQ in the germline V gene. This CDR3 contains 14 residues. This CDR3 is CASRAPGLVNEQFF. The CDR3 nucleotides are TGCGCCAGCAGAGCGCCGGGACTAGTAAATGAGCAGTTCTTC.